This T cell receptor (beta chain) was sequenced for a study of blood T cell repertoires in COVID-19. Whole-study context: Acute and convalescent COVID-19 samples came from the United States, Italy and Spain.

Here immunoSEQ multiplex PCR was the method, and the copy in TCRdb shows in-frame clones only, minus some. The table includes around 210,000 clones, around 88% detected once. The CDR3 extends over 17 amino acids. Trimming removed 0 bases at V and 0 bases at J, with 16 bases between. Germline V gene lookup returns CDR1 SGHRS and CDR2 YFSETQ. The sample was peripheral blood. This chain uses TRBV5-1 with TRBJ2-7; D not resolved. This clonotype was sampled from a man in his late teens or twenties with active or convalescent COVID-19. CDR3 DNA: TGCGCCAGCAGCTTGGCCTTAGATGAGCGTTACTCCTACGAGCAGTACTTC. Residues: CASSLALDERYSYEQYF. The full variable domain, completed using reference TRBV5-1 and TRBJ2-7, is KAGVTQTPRYLIKTRGQQVTLSCSPISGHRSVSWYQQTPGQGLQFLFEYFSETQRNKGNFPGRFSGRQFSNSRSEMNVSTLELGDSALYLCASSLALDERYSYEQYFGPGTRLTVT.